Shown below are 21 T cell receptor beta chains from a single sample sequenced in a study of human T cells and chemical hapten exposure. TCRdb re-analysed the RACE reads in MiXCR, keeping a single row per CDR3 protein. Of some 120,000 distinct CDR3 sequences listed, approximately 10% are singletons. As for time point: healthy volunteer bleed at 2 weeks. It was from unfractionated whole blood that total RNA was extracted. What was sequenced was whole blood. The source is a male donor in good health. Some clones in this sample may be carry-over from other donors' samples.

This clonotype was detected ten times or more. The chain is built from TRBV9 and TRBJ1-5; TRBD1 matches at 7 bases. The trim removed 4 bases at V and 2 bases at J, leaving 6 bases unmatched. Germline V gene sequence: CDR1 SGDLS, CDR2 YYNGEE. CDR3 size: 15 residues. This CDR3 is CASSPFGQGNQPQHF. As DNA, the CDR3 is TGTGCCAGCAGCCCCTTTGGACAGGGCAATCAGCCCCAGCATTTT.

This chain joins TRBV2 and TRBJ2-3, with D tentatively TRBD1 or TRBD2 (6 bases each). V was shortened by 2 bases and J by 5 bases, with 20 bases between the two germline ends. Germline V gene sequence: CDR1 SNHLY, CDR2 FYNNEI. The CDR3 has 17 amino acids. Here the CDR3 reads CASSEHRAQRTIDTQYF. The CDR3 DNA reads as TGTGCCAGCAGTGAACACAGGGCGCAAAGGACTATAGATACGCAGTATTTT.

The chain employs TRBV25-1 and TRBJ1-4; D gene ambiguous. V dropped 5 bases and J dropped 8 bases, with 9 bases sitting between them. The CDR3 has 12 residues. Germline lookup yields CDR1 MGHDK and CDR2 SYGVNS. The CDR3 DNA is TGTGCCAGCAGTCCGGAGAGGGAAAAACTGTTTTTT. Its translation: CASSPEREKLFF. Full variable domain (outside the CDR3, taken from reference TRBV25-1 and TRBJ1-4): EADIYQTPRYLVIGTGKKITLECSQTMGHDKMYWYQQDPGMELHLIHYSYGVNSTEKGDLSSESTVSRIRTEHFPLTLESARPSHTSQYLCASSPEREKLFFGSGTQLSVL.

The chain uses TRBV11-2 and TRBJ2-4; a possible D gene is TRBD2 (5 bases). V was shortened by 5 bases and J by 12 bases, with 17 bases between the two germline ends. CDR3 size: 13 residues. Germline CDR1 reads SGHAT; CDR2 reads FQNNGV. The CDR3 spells CASSPGSQRPQYF. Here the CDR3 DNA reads TGTGCCAGCAGCCCGGGATCCCAAAGGCCTCAGTACTTC.

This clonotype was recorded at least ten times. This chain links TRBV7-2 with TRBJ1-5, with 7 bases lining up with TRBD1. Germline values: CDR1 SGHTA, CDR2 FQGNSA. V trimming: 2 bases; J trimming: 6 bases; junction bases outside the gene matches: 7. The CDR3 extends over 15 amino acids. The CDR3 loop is CASSLRQGVGQPQHF. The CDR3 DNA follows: TGTGCCAGCAGCTTAAGGCAGGGGGTTGGTCAGCCCCAGCATTTT.

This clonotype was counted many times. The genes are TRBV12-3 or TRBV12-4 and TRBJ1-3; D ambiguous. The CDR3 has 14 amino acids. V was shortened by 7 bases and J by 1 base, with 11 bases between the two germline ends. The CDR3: CASNHPSSGNTIYF. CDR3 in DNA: TGTGCCAGCAACCACCCTAGTTCTGGAAACACCATATATTTT.

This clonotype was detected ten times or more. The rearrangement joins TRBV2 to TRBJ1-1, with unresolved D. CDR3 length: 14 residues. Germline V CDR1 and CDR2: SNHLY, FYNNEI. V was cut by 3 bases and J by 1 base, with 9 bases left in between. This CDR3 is CASSDRGPNTEAFF. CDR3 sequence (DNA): TGTGCCAGCAGTGATCGTGGGCCGAACACTGAAGCTTTCTTT. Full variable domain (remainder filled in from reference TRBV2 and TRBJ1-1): EPEVTQTPSHQVTQMGQEVILRCVPISNHLYFYWYRQILGQKVEFLVSFYNNEISEKSEIFDDQFSVERPDGSNFTLKIRSTKLEDSAMYFCASSDRGPNTEAFFGQGTRLTVV.

The CDR3 nucleotides are TGTGCCAGCAGCCTTGCTCCGCGGTACGAGCAGTACTTC. Translation gives CASSLAPRYEQYF. This sequence joins TRBV28 and TRBJ2-7, with unresolved D. The CDR3 contains 13 residues. Trimming took 6 bases from V and 4 from J, leaving 13 bases between them. Germline loops: CDR1 MDHEN, CDR2 SYDVKM.

In DNA, the CDR3 is TGTGCCACCCGATGGGGGACGACCGGGGAGCTGTTTTTT. Translating gives CATRWGTTGELFF. The V call is TRBV15, the J call TRBJ2-2; the D call may be TRBD1 or TRBD2 (5 bases each). The CDR3 runs to 13 residues. The germline V and J ends were trimmed by 8 bases and 5 bases, with 12 bases remaining between them. The V gene's germline CDR1 is LNHNV and CDR2 YYDKDF (reference sequence).

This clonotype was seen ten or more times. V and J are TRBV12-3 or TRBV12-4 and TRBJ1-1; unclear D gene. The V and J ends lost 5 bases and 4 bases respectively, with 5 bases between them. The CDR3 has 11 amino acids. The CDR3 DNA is TGTGCCAGCAGTGGAACCACTGAAGCTTTCTTT. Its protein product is CASSGTTEAFF.

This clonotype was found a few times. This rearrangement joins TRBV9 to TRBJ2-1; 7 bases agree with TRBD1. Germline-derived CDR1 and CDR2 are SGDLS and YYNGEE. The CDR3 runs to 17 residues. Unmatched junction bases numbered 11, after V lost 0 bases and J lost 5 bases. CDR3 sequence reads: CASSVEGGRPGNNEQFF. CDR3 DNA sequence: TGTGCCAGCAGCGTAGAAGGGGGCAGACCGGGGAACAATGAGCAGTTCTTC.

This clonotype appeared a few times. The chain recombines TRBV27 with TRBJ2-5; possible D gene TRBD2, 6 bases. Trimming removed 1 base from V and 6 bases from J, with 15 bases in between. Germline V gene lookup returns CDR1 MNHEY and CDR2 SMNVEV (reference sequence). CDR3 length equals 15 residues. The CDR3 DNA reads TGTGCCAGCAGTTTATATTCTCGGGGGATCAAGACCCAGTACTTC. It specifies CASSLYSRGIKTQYF.

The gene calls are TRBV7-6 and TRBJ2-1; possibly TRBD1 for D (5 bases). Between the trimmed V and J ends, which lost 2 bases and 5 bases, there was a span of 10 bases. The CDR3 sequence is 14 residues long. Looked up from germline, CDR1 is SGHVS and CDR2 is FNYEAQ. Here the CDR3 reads CASSLTGSDNEQFF. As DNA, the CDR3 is TGTGCCAGCAGCTTAACAGGATCCGACAATGAGCAGTTCTTC.

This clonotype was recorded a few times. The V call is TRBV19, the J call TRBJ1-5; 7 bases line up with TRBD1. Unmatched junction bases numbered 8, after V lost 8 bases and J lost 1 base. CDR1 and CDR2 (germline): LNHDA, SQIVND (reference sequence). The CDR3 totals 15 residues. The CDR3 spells CASSTSTGSNQPQHF. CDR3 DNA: TGTGCCAGTTCTACCTCGACAGGGAGCAATCAGCCCCAGCATTTT.

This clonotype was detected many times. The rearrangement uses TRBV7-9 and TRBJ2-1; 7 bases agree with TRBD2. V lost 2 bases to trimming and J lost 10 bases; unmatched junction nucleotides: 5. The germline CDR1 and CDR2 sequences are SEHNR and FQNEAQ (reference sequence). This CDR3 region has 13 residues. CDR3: CASSLSSGREQFF. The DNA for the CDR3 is TGTGCCAGCAGCTTATCTAGCGGAAGGGAGCAGTTCTTC.

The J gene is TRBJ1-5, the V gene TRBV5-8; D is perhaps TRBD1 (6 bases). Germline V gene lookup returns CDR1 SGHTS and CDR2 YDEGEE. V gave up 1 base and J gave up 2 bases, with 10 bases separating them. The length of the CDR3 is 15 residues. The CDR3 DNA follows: TGTGCCAGCAGCTTGCGGACAGCGGGCAATCAGCCCCAGCATTTT. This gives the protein CASSLRTAGNQPQHF. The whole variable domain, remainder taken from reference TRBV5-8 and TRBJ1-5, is EAGVTQSPTHLIKTRGQQATLRCSPISGHTSVYWYQQALGLGLQFLLWYDEGEERNRGNFPPRFSGRQFPNYSSELNVNALELEDSALYLCASSLRTAGNQPQHFGDGTRLSIL.

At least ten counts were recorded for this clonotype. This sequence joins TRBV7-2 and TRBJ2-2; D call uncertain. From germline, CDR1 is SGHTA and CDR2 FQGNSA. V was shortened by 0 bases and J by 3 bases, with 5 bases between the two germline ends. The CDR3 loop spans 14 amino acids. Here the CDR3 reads CASSLALDTGELFF. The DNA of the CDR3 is TGTGCCAGCAGCTTAGCCCTGGACACCGGGGAGCTGTTTTTT.

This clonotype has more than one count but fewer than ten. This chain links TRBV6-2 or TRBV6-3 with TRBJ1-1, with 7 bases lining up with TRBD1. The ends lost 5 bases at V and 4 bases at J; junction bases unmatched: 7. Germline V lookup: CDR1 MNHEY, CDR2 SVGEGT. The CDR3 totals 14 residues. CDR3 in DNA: TGTGCCAGCAGTCACATGGGACAGACCACTGAAGCTTTCTTT. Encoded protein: CASSHMGQTTEAFF.

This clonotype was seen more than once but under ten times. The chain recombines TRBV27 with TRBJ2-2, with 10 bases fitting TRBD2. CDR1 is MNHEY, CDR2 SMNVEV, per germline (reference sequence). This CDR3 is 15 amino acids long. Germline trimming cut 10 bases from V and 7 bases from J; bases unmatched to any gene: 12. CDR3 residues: CATTPEPSGGGELFF. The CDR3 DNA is TGTGCCACCACCCCCGAGCCTAGCGGGGGCGGGGAGCTGTTTTTT.

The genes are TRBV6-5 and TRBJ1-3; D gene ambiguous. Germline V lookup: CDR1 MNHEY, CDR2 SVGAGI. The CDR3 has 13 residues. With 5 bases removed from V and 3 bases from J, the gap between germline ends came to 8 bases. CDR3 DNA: TGTGCCAGCAGTCCCAACGTTGGAAACACCATATATTTT. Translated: CASSPNVGNTIYF.

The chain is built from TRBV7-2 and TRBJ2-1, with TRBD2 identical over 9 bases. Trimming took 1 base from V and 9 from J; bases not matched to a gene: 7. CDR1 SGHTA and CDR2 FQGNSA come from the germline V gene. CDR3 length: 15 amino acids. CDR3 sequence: CASSLEWLAGSEQFF. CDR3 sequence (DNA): TGTGCCAGCAGCTTAGAGTGGCTAGCGGGGAGTGAGCAGTTCTTC.